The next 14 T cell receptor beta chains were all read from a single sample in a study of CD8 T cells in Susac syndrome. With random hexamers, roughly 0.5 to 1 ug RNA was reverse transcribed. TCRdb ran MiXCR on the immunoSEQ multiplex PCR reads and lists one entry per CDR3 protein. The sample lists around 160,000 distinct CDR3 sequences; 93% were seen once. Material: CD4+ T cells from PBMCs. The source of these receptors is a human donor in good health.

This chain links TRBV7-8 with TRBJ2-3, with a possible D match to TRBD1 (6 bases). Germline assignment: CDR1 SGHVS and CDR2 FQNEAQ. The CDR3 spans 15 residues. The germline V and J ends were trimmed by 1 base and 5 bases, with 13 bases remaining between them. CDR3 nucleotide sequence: TGTGCCAGCAGCTTAGGGGGAGTACAGGGAGATACGCAGTATTTT. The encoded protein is CASSLGGVQGDTQYF.

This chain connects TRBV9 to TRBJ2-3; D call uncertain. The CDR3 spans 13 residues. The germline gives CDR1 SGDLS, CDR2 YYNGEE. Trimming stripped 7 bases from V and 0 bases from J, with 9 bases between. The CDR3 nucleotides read TGTGCCAGCTCTCGGGCTAGCACAGATACGCAGTATTTT. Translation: CASSRASTDTQYF.

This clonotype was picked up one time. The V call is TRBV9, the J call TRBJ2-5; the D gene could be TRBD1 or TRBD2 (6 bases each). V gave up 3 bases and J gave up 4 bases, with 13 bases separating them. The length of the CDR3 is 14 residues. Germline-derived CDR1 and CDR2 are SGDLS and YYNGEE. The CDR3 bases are TGTGCCAGCAGCGAGGGGGGTTGGGTAGAGACCCAGTACTTC. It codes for CASSEGGWVETQYF.

The CDR3 loop reads CASSSFRGGNQPQHF. CDR3 sequence (DNA): TGTGCCAGCAGTTCATTTCGCGGGGGCAATCAGCCCCAGCATTTT. The chain links TRBV6-5 to TRBJ1-5, with D unresolved. The CDR3 contains 15 residues. Looked up from germline, CDR1 is MNHEY and CDR2 is SVGAGI. Trimming removed 4 bases from V and 2 bases from J, with 12 bases in between.

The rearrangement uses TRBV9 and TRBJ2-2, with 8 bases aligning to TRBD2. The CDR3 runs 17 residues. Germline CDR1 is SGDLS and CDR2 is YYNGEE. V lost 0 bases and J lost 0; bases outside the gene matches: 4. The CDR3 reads CASSVAGLASNTGELFF. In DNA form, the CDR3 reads TGTGCCAGCAGCGTAGCCGGACTAGCCTCGAACACCGGGGAGCTGTTTTTT.

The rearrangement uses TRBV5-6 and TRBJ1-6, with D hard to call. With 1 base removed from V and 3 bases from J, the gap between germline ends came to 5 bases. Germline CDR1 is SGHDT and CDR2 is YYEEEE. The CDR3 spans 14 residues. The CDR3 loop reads CASSLFSYNSPLHF. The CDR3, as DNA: TGTGCCAGCAGCTTGTTCAGCTATAATTCACCCCTCCACTTT.

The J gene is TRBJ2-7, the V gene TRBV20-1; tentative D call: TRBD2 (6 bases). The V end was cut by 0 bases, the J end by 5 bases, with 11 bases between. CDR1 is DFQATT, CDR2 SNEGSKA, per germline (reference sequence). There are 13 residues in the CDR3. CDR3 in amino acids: CSAREGLSHEQYF. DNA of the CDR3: TGCAGTGCTAGAGAGGGACTTAGCCACGAGCAGTACTTC.

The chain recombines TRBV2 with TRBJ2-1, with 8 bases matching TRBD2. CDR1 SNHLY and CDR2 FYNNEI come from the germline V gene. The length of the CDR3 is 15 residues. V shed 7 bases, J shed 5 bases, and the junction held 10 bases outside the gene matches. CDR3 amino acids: CASTVGAGAHNEQFF. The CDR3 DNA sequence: TGTGCCAGCACCGTGGGAGCGGGAGCCCACAATGAGCAGTTCTTC. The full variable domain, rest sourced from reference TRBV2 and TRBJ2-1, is EPEVTQTPSHQVTQMGQEVILRCVPISNHLYFYWYRQILGQKVEFLVSFYNNEISEKSEIFDDQFSVERPDGSNFTLKIRSTKLEDSAMYFCASTVGAGAHNEQFFGPGTRLTVL.

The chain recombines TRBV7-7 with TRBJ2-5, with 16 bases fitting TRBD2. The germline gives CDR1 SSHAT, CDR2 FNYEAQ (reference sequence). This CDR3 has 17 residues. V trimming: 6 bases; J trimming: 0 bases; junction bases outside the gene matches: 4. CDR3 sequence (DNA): TGTGCCAGCAGGCCCGGGACTAGCGGGGGGGACCAAGAGACCCAGTACTTC. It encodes CASRPGTSGGDQETQYF. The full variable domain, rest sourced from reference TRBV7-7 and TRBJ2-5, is GAGVSQSPRYKVTKRGQDVTLRCDPISSHATLYWYQQALGQGPEFLTYFNYEAQPDKSGLPSDRFSAERPEGSISTLTIQRTEQRDSAMYRCASRPGTSGGDQETQYFGPGTRLLVL.

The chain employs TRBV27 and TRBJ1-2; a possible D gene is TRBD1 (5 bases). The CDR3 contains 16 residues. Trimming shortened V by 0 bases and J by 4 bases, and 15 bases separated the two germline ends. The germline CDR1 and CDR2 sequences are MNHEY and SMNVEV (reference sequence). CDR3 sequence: CASSLSPGRVGYGYTF. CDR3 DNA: TGTGCCAGCAGTTTATCGCCAGGGAGGGTTGGCTATGGCTACACCTTC.

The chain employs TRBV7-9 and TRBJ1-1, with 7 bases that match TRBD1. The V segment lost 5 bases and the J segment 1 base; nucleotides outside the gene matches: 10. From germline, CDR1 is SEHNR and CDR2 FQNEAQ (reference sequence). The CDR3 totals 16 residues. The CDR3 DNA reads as TGTGCCAGCAGCCAACCGCCGCGGACAGGGAACACTGAAGCTTTCTTT. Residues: CASSQPPRTGNTEAFF.

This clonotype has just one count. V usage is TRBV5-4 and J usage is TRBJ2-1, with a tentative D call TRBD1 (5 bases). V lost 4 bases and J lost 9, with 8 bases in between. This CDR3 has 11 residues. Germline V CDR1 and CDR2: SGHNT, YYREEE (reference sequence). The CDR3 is CASSGQGEQFF. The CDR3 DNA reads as TGTGCCAGCAGCGGGCAGGGTGAGCAGTTCTTC.

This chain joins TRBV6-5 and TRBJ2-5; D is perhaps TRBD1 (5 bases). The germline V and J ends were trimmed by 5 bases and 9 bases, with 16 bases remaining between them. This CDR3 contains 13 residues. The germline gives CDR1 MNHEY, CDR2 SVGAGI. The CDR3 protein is CASSRDTQGAQYF. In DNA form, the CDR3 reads TGTGCCAGCAGTAGAGACACCCAAGGGGCCCAGTACTTC.

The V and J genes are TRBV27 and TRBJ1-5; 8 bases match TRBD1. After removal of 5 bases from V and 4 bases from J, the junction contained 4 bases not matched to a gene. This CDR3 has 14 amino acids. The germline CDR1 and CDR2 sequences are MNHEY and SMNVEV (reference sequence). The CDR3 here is CASSPNRGNQPQHF. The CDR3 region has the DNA TGTGCCAGCAGTCCTAACAGGGGGAATCAGCCCCAGCATTTT.